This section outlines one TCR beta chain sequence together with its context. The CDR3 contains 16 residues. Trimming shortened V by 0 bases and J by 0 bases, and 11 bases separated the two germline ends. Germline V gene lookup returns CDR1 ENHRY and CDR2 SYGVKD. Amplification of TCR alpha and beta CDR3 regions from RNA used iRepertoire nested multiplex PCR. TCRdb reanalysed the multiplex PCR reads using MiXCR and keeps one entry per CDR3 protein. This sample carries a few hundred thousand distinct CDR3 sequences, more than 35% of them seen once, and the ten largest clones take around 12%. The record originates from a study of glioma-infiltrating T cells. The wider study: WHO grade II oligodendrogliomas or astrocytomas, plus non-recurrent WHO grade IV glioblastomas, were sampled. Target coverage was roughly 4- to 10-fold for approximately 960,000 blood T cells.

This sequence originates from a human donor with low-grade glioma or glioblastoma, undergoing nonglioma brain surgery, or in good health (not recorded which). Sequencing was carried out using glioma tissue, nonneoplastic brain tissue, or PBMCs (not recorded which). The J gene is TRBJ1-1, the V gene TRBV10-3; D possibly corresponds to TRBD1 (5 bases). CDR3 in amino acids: CAISESGLQMNTEAFF. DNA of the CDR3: TGTGCCATCAGTGAGTCGGGACTTCAAATGAACACTGAAGCTTTCTTT.